These 9 T cell receptor beta chains share one sample of origin, sequenced in a study of T cell responses to AZD1222 COVID-19 vaccine. The table came from immunoSEQ multiplex PCR; TCRdb's copy has only in-frame clones and leaves some out. The sample holds 150,000 to 200,000 clones, approximately 94% seen once. This sample comprised peripheral blood, obtained 28 days after the second dose of the MenACWY control vaccine. The source of these receptors is an adult who received the MenACWY meningococcal vaccine as a control.

V usage is TRBV6-5 and J usage is TRBJ2-2, with 8 bases that match TRBD1. CDR3 length equals 15 residues. The germline CDR1 and CDR2 sequences are MNHEY and SVGAGI. V shed 4 bases and J 1 base; nucleotides not matched to a gene: 2. CDR3 region: CASSLDRGNTGELFF. The CDR3 DNA sequence: TGTGCCAGCAGTTTAGACAGGGGGAACACCGGGGAGCTGTTTTTT.

This sequence joins TRBV15 and TRBJ1-1; 7 bases map to TRBD1. Germline V gene data show CDR1 as LNHNV and CDR2 as YYDKDF (reference sequence). The junction had 4 bases not matched to a gene; V was cut back by 3 bases and J by 6 bases. The CDR3 runs 13 residues. This chain's CDR3 is CATSRGTEAEAFF. CDR3 in DNA: TGTGCCACCAGCAGGGGGACAGAGGCTGAAGCTTTCTTT.

This chain connects TRBV5-4 to TRBJ2-7, with 7 bases identical to TRBD1. With V trimmed by 3 bases and J by 1 base, 7 bases remained unmatched. CDR1 and CDR2 from the germline V gene are SGHNT and YYREEE (reference sequence). The CDR3 sequence is 15 residues long. CDR3 protein: CASSSGTAPSYEQYF. CDR3 nucleotide sequence: TGTGCCAGCAGCTCCGGGACAGCTCCTTCCTACGAGCAGTACTTC.

V gene TRBV7-9 combines with J gene TRBJ1-1, with D possibly TRBD1 on 5 matching bases. Germline CDR1 and CDR2: SEHNR and FQNEAQ (reference sequence). The CDR3 spans 17 residues. V lost 5 bases, J lost 0 bases, and 19 bases lay in between. CDR3 in amino acids: CASSPPRGRDLNTEAFF. DNA for the CDR3: TGTGCCAGCAGCCCCCCGAGGGGTCGCGATTTGAACACTGAAGCTTTCTTT.

The chain links TRBV28 to TRBJ2-3; no clear D gene. The CDR3 has 15 amino acids. Germline V lookup: CDR1 MDHEN, CDR2 SYDVKM. V was shortened by 3 bases and J by 6 bases, with 16 bases between the two germline ends. The CDR3 sequence: CASSFFGSSGDTQYF. CDR3 nucleotides: TGTGCCAGCAGTTTCTTCGGGTCCTCGGGCGATACGCAGTATTTT. The full variable domain, rest sourced from reference TRBV28 and TRBJ2-3, is DVKVTQSSRYLVKRTGEKVFLECVQDMDHENMFWYRQDPGLGLRLIYFSYDVKMKEKGDIPEGYSVSREKKERFSLILESASTNQTSMYLCASSFFGSSGDTQYFGPGTRLTVL.

This chain links TRBV21-1 with TRBJ2-7; no check of the table's D call, TRBD1, against the DNA was made. TRBV21-1 is noted as a pseudogene. The CDR3 spans 14 residues. CDR3 DNA: TGTGCCAGCCCCAAGGGGGACAGGCCCTACGAGCAGTACTTC. Translating it yields CASPKGDRPYEQYF.

There are a few counts of this clone. The chain is built from TRBV7-2 and TRBJ2-7; TRBD1 agrees at 10 bases. J was trimmed by 4 bases and V by 0 bases; bases with no gene match: 6. Germline CDR1 is SGHTA and CDR2 is FQGNSA. The CDR3 spans 16 residues. As DNA, the CDR3 is TGTGCCAGCAGCTTAGCCGGGACAGGGGTGGCGTACGAGCAGTACTTC. This gives the protein CASSLAGTGVAYEQYF.

The rearrangement links TRBV30 to TRBJ1-1, with a possible D match to TRBD1 (5 bases). The germline V gene encodes CDR1 GTSNPN and CDR2 SVGIG (reference sequence). CDR3 length: 16 residues. With 2 bases removed from V and 5 bases from J, the gap between germline ends came to 21 bases. The CDR3 loop is CAWSRIGQGGRTEAFF. CDR3 nucleotide sequence: TGTGCCTGGAGTCGAATTGGGCAGGGTGGAAGGACTGAAGCTTTCTTT.

This clone turned up a few times. The chain is built from TRBV6-6 and TRBJ2-7; TRBD2 matches at 7 bases. CDR3 length: 14 amino acids. Germline CDR1 and CDR2: MNHNY and SVGAGI (reference sequence). The J segment lost 0 bases and the V segment lost 4 bases, leaving 3 bases of the junction unmatched. The CDR3 protein is CASSSAGDSYEQYF. As DNA, the CDR3 is TGTGCCAGCAGTTCGGCGGGAGACTCCTACGAGCAGTACTTC.